This is a list of T cell receptor beta chains from one sample in a study of long-term antiretroviral therapy in people with HIV. The protocol was immunoSEQ multiplex PCR, while the TCRdb copy is restricted to in-frame clones and leaves out a portion. The sample carries over 25,000 clones, roughly 95% recorded once. The starting material was unsorted PBMCs, obtained 6.5 to 6.9 years after starting antiretroviral therapy. The receptors come from a man younger than 45 with HIV. CDR3s include the opening cysteine and the closing phenylalanine or tryptophan. A D gene is named only where the DNA matches it firmly. Some rows have no size entry. The others give once, few or many, or a class for an expanded clone.

NA | NA | TRBJ1-5 | TRBV2 | CASSERHPNQPQHF | TGTGCCAGCAGTGAAAGGCACCCAAATCAGCCCCAGCATTTT
NA | NA | TRBJ2-1 | TRBV6-6 | CASTLIGYNEQFF | TGTGCCAGCACACTAATCGGGTACAATGAGCAGTTCTTC
NA | once | TRBJ2-7 | TRBV30 | CAWSVPPGAYEQYF | TGTGCCTGGAGTGTCCCCCCGGGTGCCTACGAGCAGTACTTC
TRBD2 | NA | TRBJ2-4 | TRBV9 | CASSVVGGDIQYF | TGTGCCAGCAGCGTAGTGGGGGGGGACATTCAGTACTTC
TRBD2 | NA | TRBJ2-5 | TRBV2 | CASSDGGGSGETQYF | TGTGCCAGCAGTGATGGGGGGGGGTCCGGAGAGACCCAGTACTTC
TRBD1 | once | TRBJ1-2 | TRBV7-2 | CASSARTGGYTF | TGTGCCAGCAGCGCTCGGACAGGTGGCTACACCTTC
TRBD2 | NA | TRBJ2-3 | TRBV4-2 | CASSQYSGTSGWGTDTQYF | TGTGCCAGCAGCCAATATAGCGGGACTAGCGGTTGGGGGACAGATACGCAGTATTTT
NA | NA | TRBJ1-1 | TRBV15 | CATSRDSSAEAFF | TGTGCCACCAGCAGAGATTCGAGCGCTGAAGCTTTCTTT
NA | NA | TRBJ2-5 | TRBV6-5 | CASGRQQETQYF | TGTGCCAGCGGTAGACAGCAAGAGACCCAGTACTTC
NA | NA | TRBJ1-3 | TRBV12-5 | CASLADLSGNTIYF | TGTGCTAGTCTTGCAGACCTATCTGGAAACACCATATATTTT
NA | NA | TRBJ2-1 | TRBV13 | CASSILSLSNEQFF | TGTGCCAGCAGCATACTATCTTTAAGCAATGAGCAGTTCTTC
NA | NA | TRBJ1-5 | TRBV12-2 | CASRSPQHNQPQHF | TGTGCAAGTCGCTCCCCTCAGCACAATCAGCCCCAGCATTTT
TRBD2 | NA | TRBJ2-1 | TRBV4-1 | CASSQDPTSGINNEQFF | TGCGCCAGCAGCCAAGATCCGACTAGCGGGATCAACAATGAGCAGTTCTTC
NA | NA | TRBJ2-1 | TRBV4-3 | CASSQDEQVVYNEQFF | TGCGCCAGCAGCCAAGACGAGCAGGTAGTTTACAATGAGCAGTTCTTC
TRBD1 | NA | TRBJ1-1 | TRBV6-5 | CASKRGLEAFF | TGTGCCAGCAAGAGGGGGCTTGAAGCTTTCTTT
NA | NA | TRBJ1-2 | TRBV4-3 | CASSQELRHPGYTF | TGCGCCAGCAGCCAAGAACTCCGGCATCCTGGCTACACCTTC
TRBD1 | NA | TRBJ2-7 | TRBV27 | CASKKGIGFMGTEDYEQYF | TGTGCCAGCAAAAAAGGGATTGGGTTCATGGGGACAGAGGATTACGAGCAGTACTTC
TRBD1 | NA | TRBJ2-5 | TRBV25-1 | CASRRDRVKTQYF | TGTGCCAGCAGAAGAGACAGGGTCAAGACCCAGTACTTC
NA | once | TRBJ1-4 | TRBV19 | CASSIWGKEKLFF | TGTGCCAGTAGTATTTGGGGGAAAGAAAAACTGTTTTTT
NA | NA | TRBJ1-5 | TRBV7-2 | CASSLARRGSNQPQHF | TGTGCCAGCAGCTTAGCGCGGAGGGGGAGCAATCAGCCCCAGCATTTT
NA | NA | TRBJ2-2 | TRBV7-9 | CASSPSNTGELFF | TGTGCCAGCAGCCCCTCGAACACCGGGGAGCTGTTTTTT
NA | NA | TRBJ2-1 | TRBV6-5 | CASRNPVGSYNEQFF | TGTGCCAGCAGAAACCCCGTCGGTTCCTACAATGAGCAGTTCTTC
TRBD2 | NA | TRBJ2-3 | TRBV7-9 | CASSLAPWSGRAGTDTQYF | TGTGCCAGCAGCTTAGCGCCCTGGAGCGGGAGGGCTGGCACAGATACGCAGTATTTT
TRBD2 | NA | TRBJ2-7 | TRBV7-3 | CASSWGGSSYEQYF | TGTGCCAGCAGCTGGGGGGGGTCCTCCTACGAGCAGTACTTC
NA | NA | TRBJ2-1 | TRBV7-3 | CASSRSLVTYNEQFF | TGTGCCAGCAGCCGCTCACTAGTAACCTACAATGAGCAGTTCTTC
NA | once | TRBJ2-3 | TRBV7-9 | CASSGNRDAYTQYF | TGTGCCAGCAGCGGGAACAGGGACGCATATACGCAGTATTTT
NA | NA | TRBJ2-5 | TRBV25-1 | CASSWAETQYF | TGTGCCAGCAGTTGGGCGGAGACCCAGTACTTC
NA | NA | TRBJ2-7 | TRBV7-9 | CASSAKVGDPHEQYF | TGTGCCAGCAGCGCGAAGGTTGGAGACCCTCACGAGCAGTACTTC
NA | NA | TRBJ2-4 | TRBV10-3 | CAISVLGNIQYF | TGTGCCATCAGTGTCCTGGGAAACATTCAGTACTTC
NA | NA | TRBJ1-2 | TRBV7-9 | CASSLAPGEDGYTF | TGTGCCAGCAGCTTAGCGCCCGGGGAAGACGGCTACACCTTC
NA | NA | TRBJ2-2 | TRBV7-6 | CASSPARADTGELFF | TGTGCCAGCAGTCCGGCCCGGGCGGACACCGGGGAGCTGTTTTTT
TRBD1 | NA | TRBJ2-3 | TRBV10-3 | CAISRTGDSDTQYF | TGTGCCATCAGTCGGACAGGGGATTCGGATACGCAGTATTTT
NA | NA | TRBJ2-3 | TRBV9 | CASSVEGSQGFTDTQYF | TGTGCCAGCAGCGTAGAGGGAAGTCAGGGGTTCACAGATACGCAGTATTTT
TRBD1 | NA | TRBJ1-5 | TRBV2 | CASRDGTDPYQPQHF | TGTGCCAGCAGGGACGGGACAGATCCCTATCAGCCCCAGCATTTT
NA | NA | TRBJ1-1 | TRBV30 | CAWTKKGVPSNTEAFF | TGTGCCTGGACCAAAAAAGGGGTCCCCTCGAACACTGAAGCTTTCTTT
NA | NA | TRBJ1-2 | TRBV7-2 | CASSLAEINYGYTF | TGTGCCAGCAGCTTAGCTGAGATTAACTATGGCTACACCTTC
NA | NA | TRBJ2-7 | TRBV10-3 | CAISESHEQYF | TGTGCCATCAGTGAGTCTCACGAGCAGTACTTC
TRBD2 | NA | TRBJ2-3 | TRBV9 | CASSSTSGDDTQYF | TGTGCCAGCAGCTCGACTAGCGGGGATGATACGCAGTATTTT
TRBD1 | NA | TRBJ1-5 | TRBV6-6 | CASSYTGQASNQPQHF | TGTGCCAGCAGTTACACCGGACAGGCTAGCAATCAGCCCCAGCATTTT
TRBD2 | NA | TRBJ2-2 | TRBV11-2 | CASSPGLAGAGELFF | TGTGCCAGCAGCCCAGGACTAGCGGGAGCCGGGGAGCTGTTTTTT
TRBD1 | NA | TRBJ2-2 | TRBV27 | CASNHRTGGRTNTGELFF | TGTGCCAGCAACCACCGGACAGGGGGAAGAACGAACACCGGGGAGCTGTTTTTT
TRBD1 | NA | TRBJ2-3 | TRBV15 | CATSRTGQGNKDTQYF | TGTGCCACCAGCAGAACCGGACAGGGGAATAAAGATACGCAGTATTTT
NA | NA | TRBJ2-1 | TRBV4-3 | CASSQDQARSEQFF | TGCGCCAGCAGCCAAGATCAGGCCAGAAGTGAGCAGTTCTTC
NA | NA | TRBJ2-1 | TRBV6-5 | CASSKSSDPPCQFF | TGTGCCAGCAGTAAATCATCGGACCCCCCGTGCCAGTTCTTC
NA | NA | TRBJ1-5 | TRBV29-1 | CSVGGAANQPQHF | TGCAGCGTTGGAGGGGCTGCTAATCAGCCCCAGCATTTT
NA | NA | TRBJ2-7 | TRBV7-9 | CASSLNLGADEQYF | TGTGCCAGCAGCTTAAATCTGGGGGCGGACGAGCAGTACTTC
NA | NA | TRBJ1-3 | TRBV5-4 | CASSEDYEGSGNTIYF | TGTGCCAGCAGCGAGGATTACGAGGGCTCTGGAAACACCATATATTTT
NA | NA | TRBJ2-7 | TRBV2 | CASSVDRTVLDEQYF | TGTGCCAGCAGCGTCGACAGGACTGTTTTGGACGAGCAGTACTTC
NA | NA | TRBJ1-1 | TRBV25-1 | CASRGDTEAFF | TGTGCCAGCAGGGGGGACACTGAAGCTTTCTTT
TRBD2 | NA | TRBJ2-3 | TRBV4-1 | CASSRQLAGGPGSTDTQYF | TGCGCCAGCAGCCGCCAACTAGCGGGAGGGCCGGGTAGCACAGATACGCAGTATTTT
TRBD2 | NA | TRBJ2-3 | TRBV9 | CASSSPSGGVTDTQYF | TGTGCCAGCAGCTCCCCTAGCGGGGGGGTCACAGATACGCAGTATTTT
NA | once | TRBJ2-2 | TRBV7-2 | CASSPQVTGELFF | TGTGCCAGCAGCCCACAAGTGACCGGGGAGCTGTTTTTT